This T cell receptor (beta chain) was identified in a study of T cell responses to AZD1222 COVID-19 vaccine (dated by TCRdb to the early 2020s). Some background on the complete study: TCR sequencing was performed for roughly 250 trial participants, of whom about 200 were given two doses of AZD1222 and 26 were given two doses of MenACWY control vaccine. Trial participants were enrolled by age into subgroups of 18-55, 56-69 and 70-plus years, and around 150, 28 and 57 TCR-sequenced participants, respectively, were included in these subgroups. The investigation overall reported the following: A significant rise in spike-specific TCR breadth and depth was observed after two AZD1222 doses relative to day 0 and relative to MenACWY recipients. Conclusions about previously exposed vaccinees are limited because only 6 or 7 AZD1222 recipients were SARS-CoV-2 seropositive at baseline. In the small 56-69-year group, the increase in depth fell short of significance, most likely because of low power. Nearly half of unique spike-specific TCRs reportedly recognized epitopes outside regions mutated in the B.1.351 and B.1.1.7 variants. Participants were mostly white British, with more females than males. The authors suggested clonal diversity may have been underestimated. Vaccine-associated CD4 TCRs spanned the whole spike protein, with dominant responses in regions 160-218 and 743-854. Because no day 14 peak-response samples were available, the repertoires could be characterized only after the peak T cell response.

The CDR3 regions of human TCRbeta chains were analyzed by immunosequencing. Per the original workflow: TCRs in the repertoires were matched against a reference library of SARS-CoV-2-specific TCRs that had been generated with the MIRA antigen-specificity platform. Breadth meant the fraction of unique TCRs that were SARS-CoV-2-associated, whereas depth meant the fraction of total T cells that were SARS-CoV-2-associated. Using the MIRA data, each spike-specific TCR was assigned both to the spike region to which the TCR was reactive and to a CD4 or CD8 class. Log10-transformed breadth and depth values were compared by one-way ANOVA with Sidak's multiple comparisons tests. As stored in TCRdb, this immuneACCESS dataset retains in-frame rearrangements with V and J assigned. A fraction of the clones does not appear; measured against another copy, unresolved V genes explain less than half of the discrepancy, and the remainder lacks a known reason. That table furnishes V, J and clone size, whereas the DNA furnished D and trimming. In all, the sample holds more than 120,000 clones, and about nine tenths of those were seen once. 1.6% of the sample is in the top ten clones.

Per the publication, the time point label means: about 28 days (+/-7) after the second vaccine dose. Because spike-specific TCR depth and breadth did not differ between the two schedules, AZD1222 recipients who got a second dose at roughly 4 weeks were pooled with those who got a second dose at roughly 12 weeks. The vaccinee samples were drawn from two UK trials, COV001 and COV002, one of which was a single-blind randomized controlled phase 2/3 trial testing AZD1222 (ChAdOx1 nCoV-19) in healthy adults. For TCRbeta chain sequencing, PBMC samples were collected from trial participants at day 0 and at day 28 after the second dose. The cysteine opens and the phenylalanine closes a CDR3 of 14 amino acids. The retained sequence is limited to the CDR3, 42 bases, with the frame set at the first base. V is pared back by 0 bases and J by 3 bases, with 9 bases lying between the germline termini. In the germline V gene, CDR1 corresponds to SGHDT and CDR2 to YYEEEE.

To note about this clone: It has no known antigen specificity. No base quality values were provided; no much bigger clone lies one nucleotide off.

Source: peripheral blood, taken 28 days after the second AZD1222 dose. Recombination linked TRBV5-6 to TRBJ1-2, with the D gene not confidently named. The TCR originated in an adult who received the AZD1222 COVID-19 vaccine. The DNA sequence is TGTGCCAGCAGCTTGGCATCGGGTGACTATGGCTACACCTTC. Its product reads: CASSLASGDYGYTF. Reference TRBV5-6 and TRBJ1-2 proteins supply the regions before and after the CDR3; the full variable domain is: DAGVTQSPTHLIKTRGQQVTLRCSPKSGHDTVSWYQQALGQGPQFIFQYYEEEERQRGNFPDRFSGHQFPNYSSELNVNALLLGDSALYLCASSLASGDYGYTFGSGTRLTVV.